This T cell receptor beta chain was sequenced for a study of T cell changes during pregnancy in multiple sclerosis. Profiling relied on immunoSEQ multiplex PCR, and the TCRdb table lists in-frame clones only, not all of them. The repertoire holds about 64,000 clones, with around 96% as singletons. V lost 3 bases and J 1 base, leaving 10 bases between the germline ends. The CDR3 consists of 14 residues. The germline gives CDR1 SEHNR, CDR2 FQNEAQ (reference sequence). Here the sequenced sample was CD8+ T cells from peripheral blood mononuclear cells, taken after pregnancy. The chain employs TRBV7-9 and TRBJ2-7, with D perhaps matching TRBD2 (6 bases). This TCR came from a female donor with multiple sclerosis, enrolled in a pregnancy study. The CDR3 region is CASSFAGTSYEQYF. For the CDR3, the DNA is TGTGCCAGCAGCTTCGCAGGGACTTCCTACGAGCAGTACTTC.